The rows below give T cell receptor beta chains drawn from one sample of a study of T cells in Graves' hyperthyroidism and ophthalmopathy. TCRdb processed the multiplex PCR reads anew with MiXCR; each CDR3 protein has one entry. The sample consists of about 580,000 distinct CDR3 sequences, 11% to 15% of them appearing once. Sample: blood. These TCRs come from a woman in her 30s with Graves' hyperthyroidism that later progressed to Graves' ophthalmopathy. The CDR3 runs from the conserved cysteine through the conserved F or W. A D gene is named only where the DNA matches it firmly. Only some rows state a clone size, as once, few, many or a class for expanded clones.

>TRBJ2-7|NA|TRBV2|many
CVSGTGYEQYF
TGTGTCAGCGGGACAGGCTACGAGCAGTACTTC
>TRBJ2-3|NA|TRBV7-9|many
CASSFGGGKADTQYF
TGTGCCAGCAGCTTTGGTGGCGGGAAGGCAGATACGCAGTATTTT
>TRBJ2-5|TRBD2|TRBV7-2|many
CASSPHPLAGDETQYF
TGTGCCAGCAGCCCCCACCCACTAGCGGGGGATGAGACCCAGTACTTC
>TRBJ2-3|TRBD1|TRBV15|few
CATSRGQGATDTQYF
TGTGCCACCAGCAGAGGGCAGGGGGCTACAGATACGCAGTATTTT
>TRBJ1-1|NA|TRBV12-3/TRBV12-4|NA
CASTLEVRTEAFF
TGTGCCAGCACCCTTGAGGTTCGCACTGAAGCTTTCTTT
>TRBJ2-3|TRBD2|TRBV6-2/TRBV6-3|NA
CASSYSGDSGTDTQYF
TGTGCCAGCAGTTACTCAGGGGATAGCGGGACAGATACGCAGTATTTT
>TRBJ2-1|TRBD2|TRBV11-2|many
CASSFQRDYFLHSYNEQFF
TGTGCCAGCAGCTTTCAAAGGGACTACTTTTTACACTCCTACAATGAGCAGTTCTTC
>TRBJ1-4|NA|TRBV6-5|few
CASSYDGKLFF
TGTGCCAGCAGTTACGACGGAAAACTGTTTTTT
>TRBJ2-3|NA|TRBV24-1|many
CATSELNTQYF
TGTGCCACCAGTGAACTAAATACGCAGTATTTT
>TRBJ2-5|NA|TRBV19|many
CASSGPRMGRRETQYF
TGTGCCAGTAGTGGACCTCGAATGGGGAGGAGGGAGACCCAGTACTTC
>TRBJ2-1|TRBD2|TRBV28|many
CASSRLAGSSYNEQFF
TGTGCCAGCAGTAGACTAGCGGGAAGCTCCTACAATGAGCAGTTCTTC
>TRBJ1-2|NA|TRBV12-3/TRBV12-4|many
CASSRDGYTF
TGTGCCAGCAGTCGGGATGGCTACACCTTC
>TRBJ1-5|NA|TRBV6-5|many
CASSYWQGLVWEKPQHF
TGTGCCAGCAGTTACTGGCAGGGTTTGGTTTGGGAAAAGCCCCAGCATTTT
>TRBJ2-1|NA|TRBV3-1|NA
CASSLRGGGLYNEQFF
TGTGCCAGCAGCCTCCGAGGGGGTGGGCTATACAATGAGCAGTTCTTC
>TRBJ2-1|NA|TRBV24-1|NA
CATSDFSGRKFF
TGTGCCACCAGTGATTTCTCAGGGAGGAAGTTCTTC
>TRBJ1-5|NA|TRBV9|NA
CASSPRGGTQPQHF
TGTGCCAGCAGCCCCCGTGGGGGGACTCAGCCCCAGCATTTT
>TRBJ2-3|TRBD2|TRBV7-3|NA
CASSSHAAGVGDTQYF
TGTGCCAGCAGCTCCCACGCAGCGGGAGTTGGAGATACGCAGTATTTT
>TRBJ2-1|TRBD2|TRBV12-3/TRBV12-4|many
CASSYTTSGRRTNEQFF
TGTGCCAGCAGCTACACGACTAGCGGGAGGAGAACCAATGAGCAGTTCTTC
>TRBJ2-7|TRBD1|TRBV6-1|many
CASSWDSPYEQYF
TGTGCCAGCAGTTGGGACAGCCCCTACGAGCAGTACTTC
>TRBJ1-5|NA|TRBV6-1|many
CASSERAGRNSNQPQHF
TGTGCCAGCAGTGAACGGGCTGGACGGAATAGCAATCAGCCCCAGCATTTT
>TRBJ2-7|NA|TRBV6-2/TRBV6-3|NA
CASSYNLYSYEQYF
TGTGCCAGCAGTTATAACCTCTACTCCTACGAGCAGTACTTC
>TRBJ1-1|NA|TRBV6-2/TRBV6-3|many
CASTKPLPSQAGEAFF
TGTGCCAGCACAAAGCCCCTTCCGTCCCAGGCGGGTGAAGCTTTCTTT
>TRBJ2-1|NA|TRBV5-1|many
CASSLGEIHNEQFF
TGCGCCAGCAGCTTGGGGGAGATCCACAATGAGCAGTTCTTC
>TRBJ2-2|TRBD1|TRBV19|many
CASRLGQAYSTGELFF
TGTGCCAGTAGGCTAGGACAGGCCTATAGCACCGGGGAGCTGTTTTTT
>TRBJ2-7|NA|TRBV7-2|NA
CASSIQRNYEQYF
TGTGCCAGCAGCATCCAGCGTAACTACGAGCAGTACTTC
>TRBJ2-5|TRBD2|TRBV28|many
CASPQDPQTSWWGETQYF
TGTGCCAGCCCCCAAGACCCTCAGACTAGCTGGTGGGGAGAGACCCAGTACTTC
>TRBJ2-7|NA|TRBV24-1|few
CATSDAYEQYF
TGTGCCACCAGTGATGCGTACGAGCAGTACTTC
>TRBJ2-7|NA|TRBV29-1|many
CSGTRGPNYEQYF
TGCAGCGGGACGAGAGGGCCTAACTACGAGCAGTACTTC
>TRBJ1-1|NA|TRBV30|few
CAWSVQGSTEAFF
TGTGCCTGGAGTGTTCAGGGCAGCACTGAAGCTTTCTTT
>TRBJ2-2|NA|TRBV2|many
CASSEWQDDTGELFF
TGTGCCAGCAGTGAGTGGCAGGATGACACCGGGGAGCTGTTTTTT
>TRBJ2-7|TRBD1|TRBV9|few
CASSVGGTGGTYEQYF
TGTGCCAGCAGCGTAGGAGGGACAGGGGGCACCTACGAGCAGTACTTC
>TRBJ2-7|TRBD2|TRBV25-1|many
CASSGPGSGNEQYF
TGTGCCAGCAGTGGGCCGGGAAGCGGGAACGAGCAGTACTTC
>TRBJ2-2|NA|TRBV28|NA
CASSLWGDETGELFF
TGTGCCAGCAGTTTATGGGGGGACGAGACCGGGGAGCTGTTTTTT
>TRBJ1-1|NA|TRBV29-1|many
CSGGGGAGLTEAFF
TGCAGCGGAGGGGGGGGCGCAGGTTTGACTGAAGCTTTCTTT
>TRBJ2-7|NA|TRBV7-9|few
CASSPGPAYEQYF
TGTGCCAGCAGCCCCGGGCCAGCCTACGAGCAGTACTTC
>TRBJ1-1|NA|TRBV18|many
CASSRRERNELNTEAFF
TGTGCCAGCTCACGGAGGGAGCGAAATGAATTGAACACTGAAGCTTTCTTT
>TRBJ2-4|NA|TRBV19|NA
CASSVGAKNIQYF
TGTGCCAGTAGTGTGGGAGCCAAAAACATTCAGTACTTC
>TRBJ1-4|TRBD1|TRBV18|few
CASSYGQGWNEKLFF
TGTGCCAGCTCGTACGGACAGGGATGGAATGAAAAACTGTTTTTT
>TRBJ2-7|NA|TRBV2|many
CASSEARGHEQYF
TGTGCCAGCAGTGAAGCTCGGGGGCACGAGCAGTACTTC
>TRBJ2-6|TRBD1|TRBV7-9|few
CASSSDRGGGANVLTF
TGTGCCAGCAGCTCGGACAGGGGGGGTGGGGCCAACGTCCTGACTTTC
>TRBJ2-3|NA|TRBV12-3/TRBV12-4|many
CASSPELDLTQYF
TGTGCCAGCAGTCCCGAGCTAGATCTTACGCAGTATTTT
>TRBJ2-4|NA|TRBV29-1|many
CSAGAADIQYF
TGCAGCGCGGGGGCGGCGGACATTCAGTACTTC